Sequencing of this T cell receptor (beta chain) was carried out in a study of molecular identifiers for immune sequencing clone quantification. About the study: Sequencing covered four of five parts into which replicate RNA from around 20,000 or 100,000 naive CD8 cells was split. The study, taken as a whole, reports: Clones above 20 RNA copies contained over 98% of effector molecules but under 1% of naive ones. Reportedly, one cell's Jurkat TCR RNA was detected within 1,200,000 naive CD8 cells.

Previously described methods and listed TCR primers were used for bulk TCR libraries. TCRdb redid the calling of the PCR reads with MiXCR, one entry per CDR3 protein. The data contain about 510,000 distinct CDR3 sequences, 20% to 25% of them singletons. This clonotype showed up many times. Its antigen remains unidentified. This receptor was obtained from a human donor in good health. Some libraries in this study had Jurkat cell RNA spiked in. Sequenced: naive CD8+ T cells from blood, with Jurkat cell RNA spiked in. Subset defined: FACS-sorted CD8+CD4-CCR7+CD45RA+ naive T cells.

The DNA of the CDR3 is TGTGCCAGCAGTTACGGCGGGGGCATCAACGAGCAGTACTTC. Residues: CASSYGGGINEQYF. The chain has TRBV6-6 and TRBJ2-7; D is perhaps TRBD2 (7 bases). The CDR3 totals 14 residues. V lost 2 bases and J lost 5, with 13 bases in between. The germline V gene encodes CDR1 MNHNY and CDR2 SVGAGI (reference sequence).